The 2 T cell receptor beta chains given below trace back to one sample, sequenced in a study of technical replicates of blood from several donors. Using immunoSEQ multiplex PCR, the repertoire was profiled, and TCRdb retains in-frame clones only, with some absent. Among 65,000 to 85,000 clones listed, around 90% were seen once. The sample consisted of T cells isolated from PBMCs. Every receptor here comes from a human donor in good health.

The V and J genes are TRBV25-1 and TRBJ2-4; a possible D gene is TRBD2 (6 bases). The V end lost 3 bases, the J end lost 2 bases, and 14 bases lay between the germline ends. Germline V lookup: CDR1 MGHDK, CDR2 SYGVNS. The CDR3 is 16 amino acids. Here the CDR3 DNA reads TGTGCCAGCAGTGAGGTGCGGGAAGCGACCAAAAACATTCAGTACTTC. It specifies CASSEVREATKNIQYF.

CDR3 sequence: CASSLELLLYRVCGGYTF. CDR3 in DNA: TGCGCCAGCAGCTTGGAACTCCTCCTTTACAGGGTCTGTGGGGGCTACACCTTC. The J gene is TRBJ1-2, the V gene TRBV5-1; the D gene is possibly TRBD1 (6 bases). Trimming cost V 0 bases and J 8 bases, with 26 bases left between them. From germline, CDR1 is SGHRS and CDR2 YFSETQ. CDR3 length equals 18 residues. Combining the CDR3 with reference TRBV5-1 and TRBJ1-2 gives the whole variable domain KAGVTQTPRYLIKTRGQQVTLSCSPISGHRSVSWYQQTPGQGLQFLFEYFSETQRNKGNFPGRFSGRQFSNSRSEMNVSTLELGDSALYLCASSLELLLYRVCGGYTFGSGTRLTVV.